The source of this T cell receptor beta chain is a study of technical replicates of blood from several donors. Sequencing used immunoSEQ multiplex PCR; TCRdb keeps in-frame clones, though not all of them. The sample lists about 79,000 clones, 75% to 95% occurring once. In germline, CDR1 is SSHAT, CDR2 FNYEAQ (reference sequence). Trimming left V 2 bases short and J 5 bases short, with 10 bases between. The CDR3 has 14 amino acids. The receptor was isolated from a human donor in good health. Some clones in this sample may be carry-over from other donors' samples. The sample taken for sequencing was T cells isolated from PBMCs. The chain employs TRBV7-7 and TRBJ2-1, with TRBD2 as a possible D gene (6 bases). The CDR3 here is CASSLPGRNNEQFF. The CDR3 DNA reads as TGTGCCAGCAGCTTACCAGGGAGGAACAATGAGCAGTTCTTC.